The clone carrying this T cell receptor beta chain was counted at least ten times. Its specificity is not known. This record comes from a study of T cells after yellow fever vaccination. Across the whole study: Fractions of low cell number were prepared using SMART-Seq v4 Ultra Low Input.

Study-level points and caveats: Primary-vaccination clones mostly resurfaced post-booster (nearly 97% CD4, approximately 89% CD8).

TCRdb processed the 5' RACE reads anew with MiXCR; each CDR3 protein has one entry. The sample has roughly 400,000 distinct CDR3 sequences, roughly 20% seen once. The CDR3 runs 14 residues. Germline loops: CDR1 MNHEY, CDR2 SVGEGT. The germline V and J ends were trimmed by 3 bases and 0 bases, with 6 bases remaining between them. Source: PBMCs, taken before the yellow fever booster vaccination. The TCR originated in a man aged 18 to 30 who received the YFV17D yellow fever vaccine. The rearrangement joins TRBV6-2 or TRBV6-3 to TRBJ2-1; D ambiguous. CDR3 region: CASSYPSSYNEQFF. The CDR3, as DNA: TGTGCCAGCAGTTATCCTAGCTCCTACAATGAGCAGTTCTTC.